The entry that follows covers one T cell receptor beta chain sequence. Its antigen is currently not known. Within one base of it there is no much larger clone, and no base qualities were kept. Via the germline V gene (reference sequence), CDR1 is PRHDT and CDR2 FYEKMQ. V is trimmed back by 5 bases and J by 6 bases, and the junction contains 9 bases that no gene match accounts for. The CDR3 measures 15 amino acids from cysteine to phenylalanine. This entry keeps only the CDR3 DNA: 45 bases, framed from base 1. The sample belongs to a study of low-dose radiotherapy and immunotherapy resistance in tumors (dated by TCRdb to about 2022). In terms of the full investigation: In Cohort 1, 0.5 Gy per fraction was delivered every 2 weeks, and a total PTV dose of 6.5 Gy was prescribed. Nivolumab and ipilimumab were both given intravenously, with nivolumab at a 240 mg flat dose every two weeks and ipilimumab at 1 mg/kg every six weeks. Intravenous cyclophosphamide at 200 mg/m2 was administered every two weeks, one day ahead of each radiation and immunotherapy administration. Aspirin 300 mg was taken orally once daily by patients for four cycles, starting on cycle 1 day 1. Trial participants were not randomized into treatment groups. Eight patients were included in the translational analysis: three from the first dose cohort and the first five from the second dose cohort. In Cohort 2, 1 Gy per fraction was delivered every two weeks, for a total of 13 Gy over 26 weeks.

This specimen's time point label, per the study, means: before trial treatment. Donors were enrolled in RACIN, a single-arm phase I dose-escalation trial combining nivolumab, ipilimumab, aspirin, low-dose cyclophosphamide and low-dose radiotherapy. Patients with advanced, TIL-negative solid tumors were considered eligible. TCRdb records Illumina HiSeq 2500 as the sequencer. To make first-strand cDNA, Superscript III was used along with a set of TRAV- and TRBV-specific primers so that both the TCRalpha and TCRbeta chains were covered. TCRs were amplified for about 18 PCR cycles with Phusion, using a constant-region primer paired with the adapter attached to the V primers. The isolated mRNA was amplified using the MessageAmp II aRNA Amplification Kit, with in vitro transcription performed for 16 hours at 37 degrees C. The Dynabeads mRNA DIRECT Purification Kit was used to isolate mRNA for TCR sequencing. Indexed Illumina adapters were added in a second Phusion PCR of 20 to 25 cycles, and the PCR products were purified with AMPure XP beads. The study's own analysis went as follows. Using custom Perl scripts, TCR sequences encoding the same protein were pooled, out-of-frame sequences were removed, and the abundance of each clonotype was computed. Any TCR sequence backed by just one read was left out of the analysis. Repertoire metrics included Shannon entropy, Gini index, clonality, richness, and frequency of TCRs shared between repertoires. The raw public data were reprocessed by TCRdb itself: fastp quality trimming at Q25, MiXCR clonotype calling, in-frame beta chains only. Merged by CDR3 protein, the rows form single entries marked with the most common genes and DNA. The V and J calls, along with clone size, are taken from TCRdb and not from the paper's own processing. Within this sample are 59,000 or so distinct CDR3 sequences, with roughly 29% of them counted one time only. Jointly, the top ten make up about 7% of the sample.

The sequence was collected from a male donor with rectosigmoid adenocarcinoma. The sequence is built from TRBV13 and TRBJ2-7; 11 bases in between match TRBD2. Material: PBMCs, obtained before treatment. The DNA sequence is given as TGTGCCAGCAGCCTGTTAGCGGGAGGGCGTCCCGAGCAGTACTTC. It codes for CASSLLAGGRPEQYF.